Following are 19 T cell receptor beta chains from one sample sequenced in a study of identical twins. A single record per CDR3 protein comes from TCRdb applying MiXCR to the 5' RACE reads. The sample holds about 290,000 distinct CDR3 sequences, nearly 9.5% seen once. The sample was also linked to a second study, of yellow fever vaccine responses in identical twins.

The source material was CD8+ T cells sorted from blood. These receptors came from a woman aged 18-30 years in good health.

At least ten counts were recorded for this clonotype. The V gene is TRBV7-2, the J gene TRBJ2-7, with D unclear. The CDR3 has 15 amino acids. Trimming took off 1 base at V and 1 base at J, with 11 bases between the two ends. Germline V gene data show CDR1 as SGHTA and CDR2 as FQGNSA. CDR3: CASSLEIPVSYEQYF. The CDR3 region has the DNA TGTGCCAGCAGCTTAGAGATCCCAGTATCCTACGAGCAGTACTTC. Filled out from reference TRBV7-2 and TRBJ2-7, the complete variable domain reads GAGVSQSPSNKVTEKGKDVELRCDPISGHTALYWYRQSLGQGLEFLIYFQGNSAPDKSGLPSDRFSAERTGGSVSTLTIQRTQQEDSAVYLCASSLEIPVSYEQYFGPGTRLTVT.

This clonotype was seen many times. The gene calls are TRBV7-8 and TRBJ2-4; 8 nucleotides agree with TRBD1. The CDR3 length is 18 residues. Germline-derived CDR1 and CDR2 are SGHVS and FQNEAQ. Trimming at V came to 3 bases and at J to 8 bases, leaving 18 bases not matched to a gene. The CDR3, as DNA: TGTGCCAGCAGCTTTGATTGGACAGGGAGCTACTTTTCCGACATTCAGTACTTC. Residues: CASSFDWTGSYFSDIQYF.

This chain uses TRBV20-1 with TRBJ2-1; the match to TRBD2 covers 8 bases. CDR3 size: 14 residues. J gave up 8 bases and V 1 base, and 7 bases lay outside the gene matches. Per the germline V gene, CDR1 is DFQATT and CDR2 is SNEGSKA (reference sequence). The CDR3, as DNA: TGCAGTGCTAGAGGGACTAGCCTCACTGATGAGCAGTTCTTC. Translated, it gives CSARGTSLTDEQFF.

The genes are TRBV14 and TRBJ2-5; D ambiguous. Germline lookup yields CDR1 SGHDN and CDR2 FVKESK. Between the trimmed V and J ends, which lost 0 bases and 0 bases, there was a span of 8 bases. The CDR3 totals 15 residues. The CDR3 loop reads CASSQELGNQETQYF. The CDR3 bases are TGTGCCAGCAGCCAAGAATTAGGTAACCAAGAGACCCAGTACTTC.

This clonotype was counted at least ten times. The V gene is TRBV11-2, the J gene TRBJ2-3; D gene uncertain. The germline CDR1 and CDR2 sequences are SGHAT and FQNNGV. Trimming removed 6 bases from V and 1 base from J, with 8 bases in between. CDR3 size: 13 residues. The CDR3 nucleotides are TGTGCCAGCAGGGGCATCCGCACAGATACGCAGTATTTT. This sequence encodes CASRGIRTDTQYF. The full variable domain, its missing parts supplied by reference TRBV11-2 and TRBJ2-3, is EAGVAQSPRYKIIEKRQSVAFWCNPISGHATLYWYQQILGQGPKLLIQFQNNGVVDDSQLPKDRFSAERLKGVDSTLKIQPAKLEDSAVYLCASRGIRTDTQYFGPGTRLTVL.

The table lists this clonotype with many counts. This chain joins TRBV10-3 and TRBJ2-6; tentatively, D is TRBD2 (5 bases). The CDR3 consists of 17 residues. V was shortened by 3 bases and J by 0 bases, with 12 bases between the two germline ends. Germline CDR1 ENHRY, CDR2 SYGVKD. CDR3 amino acids: CAISDAGQHSGANVLTF. The DNA for the CDR3 is TGTGCCATCAGTGATGCGGGCCAACACTCTGGGGCCAACGTCCTGACTTTC.

This clonotype was recorded many times. The V call is TRBV7-9, the J call TRBJ2-7, with 9 nucleotides matching TRBD1. This CDR3 is built from 14 residues. After removal of 6 bases from V and 2 bases from J, the junction contained 5 bases not matched to a gene. Germline assignment: CDR1 SEHNR and CDR2 FQNEAQ (reference sequence). CDR3 protein: CASSSGTGPYEQYF. DNA for the CDR3: TGTGCCAGCAGTTCCGGGACAGGGCCCTACGAGCAGTACTTC.

This clonotype has only a few counts. This chain connects TRBV9 to TRBJ2-6; unclear D gene. This CDR3 is 21 amino acids long. The germline V gene has CDR1 SGDLS and CDR2 YYNGEE. Trimming shortened V by 0 bases and J by 0 bases, and 22 bases separated the two germline ends. CDR3 in amino acids: CASSVVSWAEKLNSGANVLTF. CDR3 coding DNA: TGTGCCAGCAGCGTAGTGTCGTGGGCAGAGAAATTAAACTCTGGGGCCAACGTCCTGACTTTC.

This clonotype was counted many times. The chain joins TRBV7-9 to TRBJ2-5, with D uncertain. The CDR3 totals 13 residues. Trimming pared 1 base from V and 1 base from J, leaving 4 bases between. Germline V lookup: CDR1 SEHNR, CDR2 FQNEAQ (reference sequence). This CDR3 reads CASSLGSQETQYF. CDR3 nucleotides: TGTGCCAGCAGCTTAGGCAGCCAAGAGACCCAGTACTTC.

This clonotype was seen at least ten times. This chain joins TRBV7-2 and TRBJ2-7, with 11 nucleotides matching TRBD2. Germline V gives CDR1 SGHTA, CDR2 FQGNSA. The CDR3 runs 15 residues. Unmatched junction bases numbered 2, after V lost 1 base and J lost 3 bases. In DNA form, the CDR3 reads TGTGCCAGCAGCTTAGTAGCGGGAGGGTTCTACGAGCAGTACTTC. Its translation is CASSLVAGGFYEQYF.

J is TRBJ2-1 and V is TRBV20-1, with TRBD2 as a possible D gene (6 bases). CDR1 is DFQATT and CDR2 is SNEGSKA in the germline V gene (reference sequence). V was pared by 5 bases and J by 8 bases, with 19 bases between. CDR3 length: 14 amino acids. The CDR3 bases are TGCAGTGCTCTCCCTCGGCGGGGAGGATATGAGCAGTTCTTC. Its protein is CSALPRRGGYEQFF.

This clonotype was found a few times. The rearrangement links TRBV20-1 to TRBJ2-7; D is tentatively TRBD1 or TRBD2 (5 bases each). This CDR3 comprises 12 residues. Between the trimmed V and J ends, which lost 3 bases and 5 bases, there was a span of 11 bases. Germline loops: CDR1 DFQATT, CDR2 SNEGSKA (reference sequence). The CDR3 reads CSARIGTNEQYF. The CDR3 DNA follows: TGCAGTGCTAGGATAGGGACCAACGAGCAGTACTTC.

This clonotype was seen only a few times. The rearrangement joins TRBV11-2 to TRBJ2-7, with 11 positions matching TRBD2. The trim removed 2 bases at V and 4 bases at J, leaving 7 bases unmatched. The CDR3 loop spans 16 amino acids. Per the germline V gene, CDR1 is SGHAT and CDR2 is FQNNGV. The CDR3 nucleotides are TGTGCCAGCAGCTTACTACCTAGCGGGAGGACATACGAGCAGTACTTC. It codes for CASSLLPSGRTYEQYF.

V is TRBV13 and J is TRBJ2-3; 9 bases line up with TRBD1. The length of the CDR3 is 15 residues. Trimming removed 5 bases from V and 4 bases from J; junction bases left unmatched: 7. The germline CDR1 and CDR2 sequences are PRHDT and FYEKMQ (reference sequence). The chain's CDR3 is CASSRRDRDPDTQYF. As DNA, the CDR3 is TGTGCCAGCAGCCGCCGGGACAGGGACCCAGATACGCAGTATTTT.

The chain carries TRBV12-3 or TRBV12-4 and TRBJ2-1; perhaps TRBD2 as D (5 bases). The CDR3 is 14 residues long. Trimming took 0 bases from V and 7 from J, leaving 10 bases between them. This CDR3 is CASSLAGIGNEQFF. Written as DNA, the CDR3 is TGTGCCAGCAGTTTAGCCGGGATTGGGAATGAGCAGTTCTTC.

This clonotype was counted ten times or more. CDR3 nucleotide sequence: TGTGCCAGCAGCCCCCCCCCCCACAATGAGCAGTTCTTC. Encoded protein: CASSPPPHNEQFF. This chain uses TRBV11-3 with TRBJ2-1; D is uncertain. Germline V gives CDR1 SGHNT, CDR2 YENEEA. This CDR3 region has 13 residues. Trimming stripped 5 bases from V and 5 bases from J, with 10 bases between.

This clonotype has ten or more counts. The J gene is TRBJ2-2, the V gene TRBV29-1; no clear D gene. V shed 2 bases and J shed 7 bases, with 14 bases lying between them. Germline V gene lookup returns CDR1 SQVTM and CDR2 ANQGSEA. The CDR3 sequence is 14 residues long. The CDR3 spells CSVEIGHPGGELFF. The CDR3, as DNA: TGCAGCGTTGAAATTGGGCATCCAGGCGGGGAGCTGTTTTTT.

In this sample, this clonotype turned up a few times. The V gene is TRBV4-2, the J gene TRBJ2-5; D possibly corresponds to TRBD2 (7 bases). V shed 4 bases and J shed 2 bases, with 17 bases lying between them. The CDR3 loop spans 16 amino acids. CDR1 and CDR2 (germline): LGHNA, YNFKEQ. The CDR3 sequence is CASSPGGLGGQETQYF. The CDR3 DNA follows: TGTGCCAGCAGCCCTGGGGGGCTGGGGGGGCAAGAGACCCAGTACTTC.

This clonotype was counted ten times or more. The chain is built from TRBV7-9 and TRBJ2-7, with D perhaps being TRBD1 or TRBD2 (5 bases each). V was cut by 4 bases and J by 0 bases, with 13 bases left in between. The CDR3 has 15 amino acids. The germline V gene has CDR1 SEHNR and CDR2 FQNEAQ (reference sequence). The CDR3 region is CASSYSGADSYEQYF. Written as DNA, the CDR3 is TGTGCCAGCAGCTACTCCGGGGCAGACTCCTACGAGCAGTACTTC.